This T cell receptor beta chain was documented in a study of cytomegalovirus exposure and HLA in healthy donors (dated by TCRdb to the late 2010s). Turning to the overall study: According to an earlier analysis of 550 to 750 of the donors, about 190 million T cells yielded 90 million to 140 million unique TCR beta sequences and about 300 Gb of sequence data. Roughly 300 gigabases of sequencing data and approximately 84 million unique TCR sequences were included in an early release covering roughly 600 HLA-typed donors. Of the 398 genotyped donors, around 81% fell in the genetic ancestry cluster associated with self-reported Caucasian donors. The study aimed to test whether cataloging public T cell receptors could reveal signatures of past pathogen exposure. The T cell repertoires of 666 subjects were profiled by immunosequencing and related to cytomegalovirus serostatus. Along with the roughly 700-subject first cohort, a separate validation cohort of some 130 different subjects was used. The study combined high-throughput TCR immunosequencing, statistical association of individual TCRs with disease status, and machine learning to predict cytomegalovirus infection status. A later analysis re-analyzed previously published TCR beta repertoires from roughly 690 donors and added high-resolution HLA genotyping to study TCR occurrence patterns. Rather than using new phenotypic data, the later analysis identified candidate immune exposures from TCR beta sequences and from how often those sequences occurred across donors. To decide whether each TCR beta V gene segment behaved as functional or pseudogenic, an earlier analysis of nearly 600 of the donors relied on high-throughput TCR beta sequencing. Alongside the repertoire data, information on donor age, sex, ethnicity and CMV serostatus was compiled. Genome-wide SNP genotypes for about three fifths of the roughly 670 donors were used in a later genetic analysis, which treated that subset as a discovery cohort. Every discovery cohort repertoire had been produced on one sequencing platform. HLA typing included class I and class II loci at four-digit resolution. The number of donors typed differed by locus, with about 629-630 for A, B, C, DRB1 and DQB1, 522 for DQA1, some 570 for DPA1, and some 440 for DPB1. Because of strong linkage in the cohort, five DR-DQ haplotypes were treated as single units for association and clustering. Among approximately 370 genotyped donors of the cohort, an average of about 220,000 unique TCR beta nucleotide sequences was sequenced per donor, of which roughly 17% were non-productive.

The cohort comprised around 690 healthy bone marrow donors. All cohort members were sampled while nominally healthy, although unrecorded immune exposures were likely present. The donor was CMV seronegative and belonged to the group of around 400 seronegative cohort members. A peripheral blood sample was collected from each donor, and TCR beta sequencing was performed on peripheral blood mononuclear cells. Genomic DNA extraction from the blood cell samples was performed with the Qiagen DNeasy Blood Extraction Kit. The full study reports these points: This cohort had only TCR beta chains sequenced, and the lack of alpha or paired-chain data limited which features could be detected. The sequencing pipeline was judged likely to have produced a cluster of highly shared sequence variants as a technical artifact. The classifier was reported to diagnose cytomegalovirus status with high specificity and sensitivity in both the original and validation cohorts. In vitro tests confirmed that a few of the cytomegalovirus-associated TCR beta chains recognize cytomegalovirus antigens. Because counts were too low, roughly 16 rarely observed V segments, including chromosome 9 orphons, were excluded from the earlier analysis of around 590 of the donors. According to a later analysis, parvovirus B19, influenza, CMV and Epstein-Barr virus appeared linked to several top co-occurrence clusters. The study gave a list of over 150 TCR beta chains associated with cytomegalovirus. Linkage disequilibrium might explain the correlated functional status among segregating V segments, but an unknown experimental factor could not be excluded. Immune exposure information for the cohort was limited to CMV serostatus. A further reported finding was that TCR beta sequences accurately predicted the HLA-A and HLA-B alleles for most subjects in the first cohort. A later analysis found that TCR association rates varied across HLA loci, with DRB1 alleles showing the most associated TCRs and HLA-C alleles the fewest. In a later analysis, 16,951 TCR beta sequences were associated with specific HLA alleles at a false discovery rate of 0.05. Most CMV-associated TCR beta chains appeared to be HLA-restricted in a later analysis, and the HLA associations seemed to be driven largely by CMV exposure. The authors suggested that the approach could potentially be extended to other disease states and immunological phenotypes. Across donors, most TCR sequences were observed very rarely, whereas some public TCRs were present in many individuals. Compared with the approximately 670-donor mean, donors in an Asian-associated ancestry cluster had fewer N-insertions in productive TCRs, according to a later genetic analysis. Broadly in line with IMGT annotations, most TCR beta V segments showed up in productive rearrangements about 87% or about 30% of the time in an earlier analysis of 450 to 750 of the donors. A later analysis found that HLA-associated TCR beta chains were more clonally expanded and had lower generation probabilities than equally common non-associated chains. Assigning TCR associations to individual alleles was difficult when HLA alleles, especially DR and DQ, strongly co-occurred. In a later genetic analysis, a missense DCLRE1C variant was associated with V-gene and J-gene trimming of TCR beta chains, and the association was replicated in an independent cohort. Presence/absence analyses assumed roughly uniform sequencing depth across donors, an assumption that may not hold. HLA typing was unavailable for some donors at each locus, so association tests used only the typed subset.

Libraries were made using the immunoSEQ multiplex PCR assay. A mixture of 60 forward primers for TCR Vbeta segments and 13 reverse primers for TCR Jbeta segments was used in the multiplex PCR. The CDR3 region of rearranged TCR beta genes was amplified from genomic DNA by a multiplex PCR assay. The Illumina HiSeq System was used to sequence the amplified TCR beta libraries as 87-base-pair reads. The authors' analysis ran thus. In a later analysis, roughly 80 million unique TCR beta chains were counted across the 690 or so repertoires, and about 9.9 million of these chains were shared by at least two donors. To remove PCR and sequencing errors, raw reads were error-corrected and collapsed into unique sequences using a nearest-neighbor algorithm that merged closely related sequences. Alignment of CDR3 sequences to IMGT reference sequences was used to assign V, D and J gene segments. For a sequence to be retained, at least a six-nucleotide match to both a V gene segment and a J gene segment was required. A rearrangement was called productive if the CDR3 had no stop codons and remained in frame with V and J, and every other rearrangement was called non-productive. Following IMGT convention, CDR3 was defined as the stretch from the second conserved V-encoded cysteine to the conserved J-encoded phenylalanine. The earlier analysis of about 570 of the donors excluded any sequence lacking an unambiguous match to a single V gene segment. An earlier analysis of fewer than 650 of the donors classified V segments as functional when productive rearrangements were above 56.7% and as segregating when the standard deviation between donors was above 5%. A statistical classification framework was developed to diagnose cytomegalovirus status using the catalog of TCR beta chain sequences. In a later analysis, V and J genes were assigned by comparing TCR nucleotide sequences against IMGT/GENE-DB human TR gene sequences. The TCRdist pipeline was used in a later analysis to assign CDR3 sequences and most-parsimonious VDJ recombination scenarios. A later analysis defined each TCR beta chain by its CDR3 amino acid sequence plus V-gene family, and excluded reads lacking a unique V-gene family. As a way to deal with suspected cross-contamination and a sequencing artifact, a later analysis dropped roughly 600 nucleotide sequences that were highly shared and had low generation probability. For each public chain, a later analysis derived a clonal expansion index from normalized ranks of inferred template counts within each repertoire. A later analysis computed generation probabilities with a VDJ recombination model fitted to out-of-frame rearrangements, and checked the results against IGoR. A later analysis scored TCR-TCR, TCR-HLA and TCR-CMV co-occurrence with hypergeometric tests, applying a repertoire-size bias correction to TCR pairs. A later analysis estimated false discovery rates by permuting HLA or CMV assignments 20 times. A later analysis grouped co-occurring TCRs with DBSCAN, adding TCRdist sequence similarity when clustering within HLA-allele-positive subsets. Co-occurrence clustering excluded repertoires with fewer than 30,000 or more than 120,000 public chains, plus five with anomalous nucleotide sharing. Sourced from immuneACCESS, this table was stored by TCRdb with only in-frame sequences that have V and J called. A share of the clones is absent; for the studies checked, an unresolved V gene accounts for under half, and the remainder has no known explanation. The V and J calls and clone size were taken over from that table, and D and trimming were inferred from the DNA. Across this sample there are about 160,000 clones, with 65% to 80% seen only once. The ten largest clones capture roughly 2% of the sample.

For this clone: No cognate antigen has been identified for it. Base qualities are not provided; no much larger clone lies one nucleotide away.

The specimen was PBMCs. The origin of this receptor is a female donor in good health and CMV-seronegative.

CDR3 protein: CASSFDSQETQYF. The nucleotides are TGTGCCAGCAGCTTTGACAGTCAAGAGACCCAGTACTTC. The V gene is TRBV5-4 and the J gene is TRBJ2-5, with TRBD1 as a weak D call on 5 bases. Relative to germline, V is 2 bases shorter and J is 2 bases shorter, with 7 bases between their ends. In the germline V gene (reference sequence), CDR1 corresponds to SGHNT and CDR2 to YYREEE. The CDR3 covers 13 residues, taking in both the cysteine and the phenylalanine. The entry retains the CDR3 DNA only, 39 bases that are in frame from base 1.